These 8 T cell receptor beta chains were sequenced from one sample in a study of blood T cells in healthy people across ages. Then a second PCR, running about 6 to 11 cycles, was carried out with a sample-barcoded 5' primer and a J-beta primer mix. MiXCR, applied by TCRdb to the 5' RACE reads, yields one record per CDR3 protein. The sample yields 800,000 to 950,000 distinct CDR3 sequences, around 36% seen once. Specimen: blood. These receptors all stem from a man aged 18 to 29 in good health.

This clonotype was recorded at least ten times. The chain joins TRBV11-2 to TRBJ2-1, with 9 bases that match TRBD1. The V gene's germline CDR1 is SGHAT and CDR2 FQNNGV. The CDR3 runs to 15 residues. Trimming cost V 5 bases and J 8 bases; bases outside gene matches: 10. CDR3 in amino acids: CASSPMGQGFDEQFF. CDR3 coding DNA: TGTGCCAGCAGCCCGATGGGACAGGGATTCGATGAGCAGTTCTTC.

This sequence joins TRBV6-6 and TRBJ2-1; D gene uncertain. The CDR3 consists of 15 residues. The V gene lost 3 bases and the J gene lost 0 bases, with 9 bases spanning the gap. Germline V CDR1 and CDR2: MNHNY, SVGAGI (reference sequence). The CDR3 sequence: CASSYASSSYNEQFF. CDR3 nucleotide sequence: TGTGCCAGCAGTTATGCATCCAGCTCCTACAATGAGCAGTTCTTC.

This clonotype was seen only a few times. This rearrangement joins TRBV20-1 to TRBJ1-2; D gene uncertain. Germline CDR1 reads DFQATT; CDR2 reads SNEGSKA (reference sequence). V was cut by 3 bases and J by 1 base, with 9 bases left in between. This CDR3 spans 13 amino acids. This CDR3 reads CSASHTVNYGYTF. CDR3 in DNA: TGCAGTGCTAGCCACACGGTTAACTATGGCTACACCTTC.

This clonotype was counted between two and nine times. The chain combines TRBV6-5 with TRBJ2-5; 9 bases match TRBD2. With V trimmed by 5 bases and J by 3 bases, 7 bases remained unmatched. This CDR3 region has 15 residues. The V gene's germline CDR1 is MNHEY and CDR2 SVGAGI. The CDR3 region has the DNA TGTGCCAGCAGTGGATCGACTAGCGGAAAAGAGACCCAGTACTTC. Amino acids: CASSGSTSGKETQYF.

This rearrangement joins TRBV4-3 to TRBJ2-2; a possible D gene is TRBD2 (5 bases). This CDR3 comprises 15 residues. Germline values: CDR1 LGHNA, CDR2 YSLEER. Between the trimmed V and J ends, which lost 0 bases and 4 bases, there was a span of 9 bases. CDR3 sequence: CASSQERVSTGELFF. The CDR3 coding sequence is TGCGCCAGCAGCCAAGAGAGGGTCAGCACCGGGGAGCTGTTTTTT.

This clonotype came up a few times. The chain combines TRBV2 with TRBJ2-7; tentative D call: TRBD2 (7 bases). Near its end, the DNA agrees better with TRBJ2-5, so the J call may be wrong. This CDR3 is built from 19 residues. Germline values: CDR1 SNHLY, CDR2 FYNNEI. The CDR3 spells CASSERSRRGGRIGETQYF. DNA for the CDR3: TGTGCCAGCAGTGAAAGGTCCCGGAGGGGGGGTAGGATAGGTGAGACCCAGTACTTC.

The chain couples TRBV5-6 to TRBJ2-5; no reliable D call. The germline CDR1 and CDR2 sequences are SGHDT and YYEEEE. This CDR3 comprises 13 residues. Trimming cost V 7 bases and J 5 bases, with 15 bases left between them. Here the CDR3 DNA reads TGTGCCAGCGGCGGAACGGACGACGAGACCCAGTACTTC. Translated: CASGGTDDETQYF.

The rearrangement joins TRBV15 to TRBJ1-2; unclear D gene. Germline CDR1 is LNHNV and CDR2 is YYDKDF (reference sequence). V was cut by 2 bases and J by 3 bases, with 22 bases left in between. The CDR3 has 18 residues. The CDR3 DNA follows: TGTGCCACCAGCAGACCGGGGAAGGCTTTAGGCACCGACTATGGCTACACCTTC. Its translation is CATSRPGKALGTDYGYTF. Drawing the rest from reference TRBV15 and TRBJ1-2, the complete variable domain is DAMVIQNPRYQVTQFGKPVTLSCSQTLNHNVMYWYQQKSSQAPKLLFHYYDKDFNNEADTPDNFQSRRPNTSFCFLDIRSPGLGDTAMYLCATSRPGKALGTDYGYTFGSGTRLTVV.